These T cell receptor beta chains were read from a single sample in a study of technical replicates of blood from a handful of donors. Sequenced by immunoSEQ multiplex PCR; TCRdb stores in-frame clones only, minus some. In the table there are roughly 14,000 clones, around 83% of which are singletons. Input material: PBMCs. These receptors were obtained from a human donor in good health. Each CDR3 is given with its conserved first and last residue.

TRBV28 | CASRRGAGNTEAFF
TRBV9 | CASSVGGTGDTQYF
TRBV19 | CASSTLAGAYNEQFF
TRBV30 | CAWSVQSYEKLFF
TRBV19 | CASSIRPGESGYTF
TRBV21-1 | CASRGTPHGYTF
TRBV25-1 | CASSATGKVREKLFF
TRBV10-1 | CASSVGEVYEQYF
TRBV18 | CASSPAGTGAANTEAFF
TRBV27 | CASSPATGTGYEQYF
TRBV9 | CASSDEGSGSLSYNEQFF
TRBV6-1 | CASRQVWGSNQPQHF
TRBV10-1 | CASSESQGSREQYF
TRBV30 | CAWSRSGRDEQFF
TRBV11-2 | CASSLDPGQDQETQYF
TRBV28 | CASSSPQGGQPQHF
TRBV6-5 | CASSTSGRITGELFF
TRBV5-4 | CASKFRGTSGSVGELFF
TRBV7-3 | CASSLTRDRVYGYTF
TRBV5-6 | CASSSSYHRRTEAFF
TRBV18 | CASRTDKGGEQYF
TRBV2 | CASSEEVSSYEQYF
TRBV7-3 | CASALSGRNTGELFF
TRBV29-1 | CSGSSAEETQYF
TRBV27 | CASSAQGSNYGYTF
TRBV29-1 | CSVAQGGNTIYF
TRBV7-9 | CASSEFPGQGARETQYF
TRBV5-1 | CASRFSALSYNEQFF
TRBV5-1 | CASSLAGTGEGQPQHF
TRBV5-1 | CASSLRPSGIQETQYF
TRBV10-1 | CASSGQLNTEAFF
TRBV18 | CASSPLGLAAGHYEQYF
TRBV2 | CASRGQTLGEQYF
TRBV5-1 | CASSRDRGDEQYF
TRBV7-2 | CASSLVSTGDYYEQYF
TRBV5-1 | CASSLGGTGNTGELFF
TRBV5-6 | CASSLGQGANYGYTF
TRBV19 | CASSILGQYSNQPQHF
TRBV11-2 | CASSLVGGGPQETQYF
TRBV9 | CASSVSAATGPSGNTIYF
TRBV29-1 | CSVDVAGGIEQYF
TRBV30 | CAWKAGAGYEQYF
TRBV20-1 | CSAAGESQYF
TRBV5-4 | CASSLRRGILLEETQYF
TRBV5-1 | CASSPGGFRTTSHANEQFF
TRBV5-4 | CASSLTGLAGDRYPYEQYF
TRBV7-9 | CASARTSDAGELFF
TRBV9 | CASSDIVRNVLTF